This record covers a single T cell receptor (beta chain). This clone has ten or more counts. No much larger clone is present one base from it, and per-base qualities are unavailable. For TCR profiling, total RNA from no fewer than 10,000 sorted tetramer+ CD8 T cells was reverse transcribed into cDNA. PCR amplification of CDR3 regions used primers annealing to V and J regions and added unique molecular identifiers so that templates could be tracked. Profiling of the TCRalpha and TCRbeta chains was done on the immunoSEQ platform, including the sequencing and error-correction standards of that platform. The paper's processing steps were these. Clonal copy numbers were corrected for sequencing and PCR errors, and CDR3s were defined according to IMGT conventions. Analysis was restricted to productive rearrangements and was performed with immunoSEQ Analyzer versions 2.0 and 3.0, and gene-pairing frequencies were further processed in Microsoft Excel. Circos plots were used to visualize V-J pairings, and MEME together with a custom motifSearch program was used to find CDR3 motifs. The probability of generation of TCR sequences was calculated using the OLGA algorithm. Clonotypes seen at both visits were designated persistent, clonotypes seen only acutely were designated nonpersistent, and clonotypes seen only at convalescence were designated de novo. Any amino acid clonotype used by more than one donor was defined as a public TCR. Here the immuneACCESS table is served through TCRdb, limited to in-frame sequences with V and J called. Missing clones are a known gap in these copies; in checked studies unresolved V genes cover under half, and the rest lacks a known reason. V and J calls and clone size are given by that table; D and trimming were obtained from the DNA. For this sample there are some 6,600 clones; about 25% appear just once. The ten largest clones add up to around 28% of the sample.

The source of the sample is a study of blood T cell repertoires in acute mononucleosis (TCRdb year 2020). With respect to the entire study: To capture the primary response, acute-phase samples were obtained within 2 weeks of when symptoms began. During acute infection, mean YVL-BR-specific and GLC-BM-specific cells made up about 2.2% and 1.1% of blood CD8 T cells. Mean blood EBV load was 3.5 to 4.5 log10 genome copies per million B cells during acute infection and under 3 at convalescence. The paper's findings and limits, for the study overall: With only a few donors in the cohort, group averages were based on very few individuals. Low acute-to-convalescent clonotype overlap might partly reflect sampling error, because only a fraction of each donor's blood was analyzed. For BRLF1 (YVL-BR), a dominant role in TCR repertoire selection was played by TCRalpha CDR3 motifs, whereas only a minimal role was played by TCRbeta. Only about 10% of unique acute clonotypes persisted into convalescence, yet these made up most of the response; new diverse de novo clonotypes seemingly replaced the rest.

V was cut back by 5 bases and J by 4 bases, leaving a gap of 12 bases between them. From the cysteine through the phenylalanine, the CDR3 covers 13 amino acids. The retained sequence is limited to the CDR3, 39 bases, with the frame set at the first base. In the germline V gene, CDR1 corresponds to MNHEY and CDR2 to SVGAGI. The time point label, read with the paper, signifies: acute infectious mononucleosis, at clinical presentation within 2 weeks of symptom onset (visit 1). CD8 T cell responses to two immunodominant EBV epitopes, BRLF1 109 (YVL-BR) and BMLF1 280 (GLC-BM), were tracked in the study over primary infection. Primary EBV infection was taken to be indicated by a positive serum heterophile antibody test and EBV viral capsid antigen-specific IgM. As a first step, magnetic positive selection (MACS) was used to enrich total CD8 T cells from the PBMCs. Live CD3+ CD8+ tetramer+ cells were sorted on a FACSAria III to over 90% purity. Cell sorting used a PE-conjugated tetramer carrying the BRLF1 109-117 peptide. After tetramer sorting, TCR repertoires of EBV epitope-specific CD8 T cells were deep-sequenced directly ex vivo at acute infection and at convalescence. A few people aged about 18 to 30 with clinical acute infectious mononucleosis and laboratory evidence of primary EBV infection were used as donors. Heparinized peripheral blood was collected once when donors presented clinically with mononucleosis symptoms and a second time roughly 6 months afterward. PBMCs were isolated by Ficoll-Paque density gradient centrifugation.

The sequences come from EBV YVL epitope tetramer+ CD8+ T cells sorted from PBMCs, collected during acute infectious mononucleosis. The sample's cell subset or site label is to be understood as: CD8 T cells binding a tetramer with EBV BRLF1 109-117 peptide (YVL-BR). The chain employs TRBV6-5 and TRBJ2-7; a confident D gene designation cannot be given. This receptor was identified in a woman in her late teens or twenties with infectious mononucleosis caused by EBV. The nucleotides are TGTGCCAGCAGTGAGACGTGGATTTACGAGCAGTACTTC. Its amino acids are CASSETWIYEQYF.